This T cell receptor (beta chain) emerged from a study of tumor-infiltrating lymphocytes in primary liver carcinoma. A note on this clonotype: Antigen: not known. Since a much larger clone is just one base distant, this may be a read error.

Scientists recovered RNA and DNA together from around 20-30 mg of unsorted bulk tissue. Patients showed chronic HBV infection and an absence of prior treatment. Using a constant-region primer together with ProtoScript II reverse transcriptase, TCR beta cDNA was made from 450 to 600 ng of total RNA. TCR beta libraries came from three nested multiplex PCR rounds using slightly modified ARM-PCR. A C-beta reverse primer and TRBV1-TRBV30 forward primers served in each of the first two PCR rounds, at around 10 cycles apiece. TCRdb reanalysed the multiplex PCR reads using MiXCR and keeps one entry per CDR3 protein. Of some 110,000 distinct CDR3 sequences detected, roughly three fifths appear once; the ten largest clones hold less than 10%. The CDR3 has 13 residues. Germline assignment: CDR1 SGHKS and CDR2 YYEKEE (reference sequence). Overall study results and limits: Found in all five tumor regions were only about 7-24% of top clones. Overlap in tumor-adjacent and tumor-blood pairs fell below that of tumor region pairs. Compared with blood, tumor repertoires held significantly more in their top 250 clones.

V usage is TRBV5-5 and J usage is TRBJ2-2; TRBD2 might be the D (6 bases). Input material: liver tumor tissue from sampling region 3. Subset of the sample: tumor region T3, left-lateral pole. This TCR was recovered from a woman aged 55-69 years with primary liver carcinoma and hepatitis B virus infection. The CDR3 nucleotides are TGTGCCTGCAGCCTGGGACTCACCGGGGAGCTGTTTTTT. This sequence encodes CACSLGLTGELFF.